The T cell receptor (beta chain) described here comes from a study of blood T cell repertoires in COVID-19. Across the study: The cDNA or gDNA used as material had been derived from T cells, B-cell-depleted T cells, or PBMCs.

The repertoire was sequenced with immunoSEQ multiplex PCR; TCRdb's copy has only in-frame clones and lacks some. The profile shows tens of thousands of clones, 83% of them singletons. CDR3 size: 15 residues. Germline assignment: CDR1 SGDLS and CDR2 YYNGEE. The trim removed 4 bases at V and 4 bases at J, leaving 10 bases unmatched. Input material: peripheral blood. The TCR originated in a woman aged 55-70 years with acute or convalescent COVID-19. The chain combines TRBV9 with TRBJ1-1, with 7 bases matching TRBD1. The CDR3 protein is CASSPLTGMGTEAFF. CDR3 DNA sequence: TGTGCCAGCAGCCCTTTGACAGGGATGGGCACTGAAGCTTTCTTT.